This T cell receptor (beta chain) was recovered during a study of molecular identifiers for immune sequencing clone quantification. Germline assignment: CDR1 SQVTM and CDR2 ANQGSEA. Losses at the gene ends were 6 bases for V and 3 bases for J; bases not matched to a gene: 8. This CDR3 spans 14 amino acids. Each CDR3 protein gets one entry after TCRdb re-called the PCR reads with MiXCR. This table holds about 63,000 distinct CDR3 sequences, around 20% found once. The specimen was naive CD8+ T cells from blood, with Jurkat cell RNA spiked in. Documented subset: FACS-sorted CD8+CD4-CCR7+CD45RA+ naive T cells. The chain uses TRBV29-1 and TRBJ2-7, with 10 bases aligning to TRBD2. The TCR was taken from a human donor in good health. Some libraries in this study had Jurkat cell RNA spiked in. CDR3 region: CSVGSSGSGYEQYF. As DNA, the CDR3 is TGCAGCGTGGGCTCTAGCGGGAGCGGCTACGAGCAGTACTTC.